The 10 T cell receptor beta chains below were found in one sample sequenced in a study of OX40 agonist ivuxolimab in advanced cancers. This table comes from immunoSEQ multiplex PCR, and its TCRdb copy is limited to in-frame clones, with some not included. Of under 85,000 clones in the sample, around 85% were seen once. Sample: CD4+ or CD8+ T cells sorted from blood, taken in a trial of the OX40 agonist ivuxolimab. The source is an adult with an advanced solid tumor such as melanoma, head and neck, liver or kidney cancer.

The chain employs TRBV5-1 and TRBJ2-2; D may be TRBD1 or TRBD2 (5 bases each). This CDR3 region has 15 residues. Germline CDR1 and CDR2: SGHRS and YFSETQ. Trimming cost V 5 bases and J 5 bases, with 16 bases left between them. DNA of the CDR3: TGCGCCAGCAGATCAGGGTTTGGGAGTACCGGGGAGCTGTTTTTT. Protein: CASRSGFGSTGELFF.

CDR3 sequence reads: CASSVAGLYNEQFF. The CDR3 DNA follows: TGTGCCAGCAGCGTAGCGGGCTTATACAATGAGCAGTTCTTC. The chain joins TRBV9 to TRBJ2-1; D is unresolved. The germline gives CDR1 SGDLS, CDR2 YYNGEE. V shed 0 bases and J shed 4 bases, with 8 bases lying between them. The CDR3 is made up of 14 amino acids.

The J gene is TRBJ2-2, the V gene TRBV6-5; 9 nucleotides align to TRBD2. CDR1 and CDR2 (germline): MNHEY, SVGAGI. Germline trimming cut 0 bases from V and 3 bases from J; bases unmatched to any gene: 2. The CDR3 runs to 16 residues. The CDR3 sequence: CASSYSREGDTGELFF. The CDR3, as DNA: TGTGCCAGCAGTTACTCGCGGGAGGGGGACACCGGGGAGCTGTTTTTT.

This chain connects TRBV15 to TRBJ1-5, with 10 bases aligning to TRBD1. Germline V gene lookup returns CDR1 LNHNV and CDR2 YYDKDF (reference sequence). The junction had 7 bases not matched to a gene; V was cut back by 0 bases and J by 2 bases. The CDR3 is made up of 18 amino acids. The DNA for the CDR3 is TGTGCCACCAGCAGAGAGGGGCGACAGGGGGCGGGCAATCAGCCCCAGCATTTT. This encodes CATSREGRQGAGNQPQHF.

The genes are TRBV19 and TRBJ1-5; D is uncertain. Trimming took off 3 bases at V and 1 base at J, with 7 bases between the two ends. CDR1 is LNHDA, CDR2 SQIVND, per germline (reference sequence). There are 14 residues in the CDR3. CDR3 protein: CASSIIMSNQPQHF. CDR3 DNA sequence: TGTGCCAGTAGTATTATCATGAGCAATCAGCCCCAGCATTTT.

CDR3 sequence reads: CASQGQQETQYF. The CDR3 DNA sequence: TGTGCCTCTCAAGGGCAGCAAGAGACCCAGTACTTC. The V call is TRBV6-5, the J call TRBJ2-5; D ambiguous. This CDR3 comprises 12 residues. Germline assignment: CDR1 MNHEY and CDR2 SVGAGI. The V and J ends lost 11 bases and 2 bases respectively, with 12 bases between them.

CDR3 amino acids: CASSYGTPQDTQYF. The CDR3 DNA sequence: TGCGCCAGCAGCTATGGGACTCCACAAGATACGCAGTATTTT. This sequence joins TRBV5-1 and TRBJ2-3; D perhaps matches TRBD2 (6 bases). The germline gives CDR1 SGHRS, CDR2 YFSETQ. The CDR3 contains 14 residues. Trimming took 3 bases from V and 5 from J, leaving 13 bases between them.

V usage is TRBV5-4 and J usage is TRBJ2-3; 9 bases fit TRBD2. The CDR3 covers 15 residues. Trimming removed 4 bases from V and 4 bases from J; junction bases left unmatched: 7. Germline V gene lookup returns CDR1 SGHNT and CDR2 YYREEE (reference sequence). CDR3 region: CASSRGGEGADTQYF. In DNA form, the CDR3 reads TGTGCCAGCAGCCGCGGGGGGGAGGGCGCAGATACGCAGTATTTT. Combining the CDR3 with reference TRBV5-4 and TRBJ2-3 gives the whole variable domain ETGVTQSPTHLIKTRGQQVTLRCSSQSGHNTVSWYQQALGQGPQFIFQYYREEENGRGNFPPRFSGLQFPNYSSELNVNALELDDSALYLCASSRGGEGADTQYFGPGTRLTVL.

V and J are TRBV16 and TRBJ1-1; maybe TRBD1 (5 bases). CDR3 size: 14 residues. Germline-derived CDR1 and CDR2 are KGHSY and FQNENV. V lost 2 bases and J 3 bases, leaving 10 bases between the germline ends. CDR3 protein: CASSQRLGDTEAFF. The CDR3 nucleotides are TGTGCCAGCAGCCAACGTCTGGGGGACACTGAAGCTTTCTTT.

This clone was observed a few times. This sequence joins TRBV11-3 and TRBJ2-6; 7 bases align to TRBD2. V was clipped by 5 bases and J by 4 bases; unmatched bases: 5. This CDR3 region has 15 residues. Germline V gives CDR1 SGHNT, CDR2 YENEEA. The CDR3 nucleotides read TGTGCCAGCAGCATGGGGGGGACCGGGGCCAACGTCCTGACTTTC. Translated, it gives CASSMGGTGANVLTF.